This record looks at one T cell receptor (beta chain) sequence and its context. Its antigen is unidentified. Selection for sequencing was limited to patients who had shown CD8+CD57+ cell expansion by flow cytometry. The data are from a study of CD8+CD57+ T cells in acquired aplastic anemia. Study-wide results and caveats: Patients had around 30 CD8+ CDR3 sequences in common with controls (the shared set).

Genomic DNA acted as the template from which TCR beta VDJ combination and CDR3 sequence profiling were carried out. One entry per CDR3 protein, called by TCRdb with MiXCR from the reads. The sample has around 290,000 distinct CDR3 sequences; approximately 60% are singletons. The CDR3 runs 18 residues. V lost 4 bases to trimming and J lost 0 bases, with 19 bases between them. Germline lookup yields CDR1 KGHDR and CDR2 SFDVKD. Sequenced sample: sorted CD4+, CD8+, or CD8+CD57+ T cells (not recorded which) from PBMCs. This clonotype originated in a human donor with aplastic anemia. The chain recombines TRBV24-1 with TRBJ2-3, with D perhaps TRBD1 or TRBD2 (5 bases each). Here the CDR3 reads CATSDPRGVPRSTDTQYF. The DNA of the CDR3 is TGTGCCACCAGTGACCCACGGGGCGTCCCGCGTAGCACAGATACGCAGTATTTT.